What follows are 3 T cell receptor beta chains derived from one specimen sequenced in a study of Ad26.COV2.S vaccination and SARS-CoV-2 variants. TCRdb's table, derived via immunoSEQ multiplex PCR, lists solely in-frame clones and lacks some. The repertoire has hundreds of thousands of clones, around 87% of them found once; the top ten carry about 3.4%. The treatment was: some 19 received Ad26.COV2.S at low or high dose, single or two shots; roughly five received placebo; per-sample allocation not given. Sampling happened 63 days after the first vaccine or placebo injection. Here the sequenced sample was peripheral blood, taken in a trial of Ad26.COV2.S vaccine versus placebo. Every receptor here comes from a person aged 18 to 59 who received the Ad26.COV2.S COVID-19 vaccine or a placebo.

This chain uses TRBV19 with TRBJ1-1, with D perhaps matching TRBD1 (5 bases). Germline values: CDR1 LNHDA, CDR2 SQIVND (reference sequence). The V gene lost 5 bases and the J gene lost 0 bases, with 10 bases spanning the gap. The CDR3 has 14 residues. CDR3 coding DNA: TGTGCCAGTAGTGTCAACAGGATGAACACTGAAGCTTTCTTT. Translated: CASSVNRMNTEAFF.

V and J are TRBV15 and TRBJ2-7, with D perhaps matching TRBD1 or TRBD2 (5 bases each). CDR3 length equals 13 residues. In germline, CDR1 is LNHNV, CDR2 YYDKDF (reference sequence). Deletions cut 2 bases from V and 7 bases from J, with 12 bases between. This chain's CDR3 is CATSRQVEGEQYF. The CDR3 DNA sequence: TGTGCCACCAGCAGACAGGTTGAGGGGGAGCAGTACTTC.

The chain is built from TRBV4-3 and TRBJ2-2; no reliable D call. V lost 0 bases to trimming and J lost 1 base, with 9 bases between them. This CDR3 contains 16 residues. The germline V gene encodes CDR1 LGHNA and CDR2 YSLEER. The CDR3: CASSQENRGNTGELFF. DNA for the CDR3: TGCGCCAGCAGCCAAGAGAACCGTGGGAACACCGGGGAGCTGTTTTTT.